One sample yielded the 10 T cell receptor beta chains listed below, sequenced in a study of monozygotic twins with inflammatory bowel disease. TCRdb reworked the 5' RACE reads into one entry per CDR3 protein, no DNA. This sample's table reports a few hundred thousand distinct CDR3 sequences. Sequences were obtained from blood. Receptors were obtained from a human donor with ulcerative colitis or Crohn's disease, or a healthy co-twin of an affected twin (not recorded which).

V gene TRBV12-3 or TRBV12-4 combines with J gene TRBJ2-1. The CDR3 spans 16 residues. This chain's CDR3 is CASSPSVNPSYNEQFF.

The rearrangement links TRBV12-3 or TRBV12-4 to TRBJ2-5; lacking DNA, the TRBD2 call made by TCRdb goes unchecked. The length of the CDR3 is 16 residues. The CDR3 loop is CASSLTSGAYQETQYF.

The chain carries TRBV12-3 or TRBV12-4 and TRBJ1-2; TCRdb outputs TRBD1, but without DNA this stays unchecked. This CDR3 spans 14 amino acids. CDR3 sequence: CASSVRTGARGYTF.

The gene calls are TRBV6-1 and TRBJ1-4; TCRdb's assignment of TRBD1 cannot be checked, as there is no DNA. CDR3 length: 15 amino acids. Germline CDR1 is MNHNS and CDR2 is SASEGT. The CDR3 sequence is CASTTGTINNEKLFF.

CDR3 protein: CASSTSLGYTF. V and J are TRBV28 and TRBJ1-2; TCRdb indicates TRBD1, and absent DNA this call remains unverified. CDR3 size: 11 residues. The V gene's germline CDR1 is MDHEN and CDR2 SYDVKM.

The chain combines TRBV29-1 with TRBJ2-6. The CDR3 has 13 residues. Germline lookup yields CDR1 SQVTM and CDR2 ANQGSEA. This CDR3 is CSVTLSGANVLTF.

The chain joins TRBV20-1 to TRBJ2-3; lacking DNA, the TRBD2 call made by TCRdb goes unchecked. The germline V gene has CDR1 DFQATT and CDR2 SNEGSKA (reference sequence). The CDR3 covers 19 residues. CDR3 in amino acids: CSARDKRSTSGLSTDTQYF.

V and J are TRBV5-1 and TRBJ1-2; as DNA is missing, the TRBD1 call by TCRdb cannot be tested. This CDR3 region has 15 residues. In germline, CDR1 is SGHRS, CDR2 YFSETQ. CDR3 residues: CASSLPRDRRDGYTF.

This rearrangement joins TRBV10-3 to TRBJ2-3; TCRdb indicates TRBD2, and absent DNA this call remains unverified. Per germline, CDR1 ENHRY and CDR2 SYGVKD. This CDR3 is built from 14 residues. The CDR3 is CATQRDYPTDTQYF.

The chain has TRBV7-8 and TRBJ1-1. This CDR3 is built from 14 residues. In germline, CDR1 is SGHVS, CDR2 FQNEAQ. CDR3 sequence reads: CASSSYPGLPEAFF.